This T cell receptor beta chain came from a study of T cells in Graves' hyperthyroidism and ophthalmopathy. Regarding the study as a whole: A median roughly six months before onset, the model predicted ophthalmopathy.

Amplified TCR beta CDR3 regions derived from RNA transcripts. HTBI primers drove first-round RT-PCR of the TCR CDR3. Via MiXCR, TCRdb re-called the multiplex PCR reads, giving one row per CDR3 protein. This sample has 400,000 to 600,000 distinct CDR3 sequences, with around 21% found just once. Patients aged 18 to 65 had newly diagnosed hyperthyroidism lasting under 2 months. Exclusion of patients followed from uncontrolled infection, other autoimmune disease, pregnancy or lactation. At least ten counts were recorded for this clonotype. Its specificity is not known. Germline CDR1 and CDR2: MGHRA and YSYEKL. Trimming took off 2 bases at V and 0 bases at J, with 17 bases between the two ends. CDR3 length equals 17 residues.

The sample taken for sequencing was blood. This TCR was sampled from a young man with Graves' hyperthyroidism. This chain uses TRBV4-1 with TRBJ2-7; D could derive from TRBD1 or TRBD2 (5 bases each). The DNA for the CDR3 is TGCGCCAGCAGCCAAATTGCCGGGACGGTGAGCTCCTACGAGCAGTACTTC. Translation: CASSQIAGTVSSYEQYF.